This passage covers 13 T cell receptor beta chains from one sample sequenced in a study of radiation and T cells in renal cell carcinoma. Time point noted: blood 4 weeks post-SBRT, at nephrectomy. This sample's treatment: 15 Gy SBRT to primary tumor, nephrectomy 4 weeks later. The method was immunoSEQ multiplex PCR; TCRdb's version includes in-frame clones alone and lacks a portion of them. Among just over 95,000 clones listed, roughly 82% were seen once. Material: blood, obtained from a patient whose treatment included radiotherapy and nephrectomy. These receptors were collected from a man aged 55 to 70 with renal cell carcinoma.

This clone turned up a few times. This chain joins TRBV5-1 and TRBJ2-1; 9 nucleotides match TRBD2. The CDR3 contains 15 residues. The V segment lost 1 base and the J segment 8 bases; nucleotides outside the gene matches: 7. The germline CDR1 and CDR2 sequences are SGHRS and YFSETQ. For the CDR3, the DNA is TGCGCCAGCAGCTTGACTGCGGGAGGGCAGCATGAGCAGTTCTTC. Its protein product is CASSLTAGGQHEQFF. Full variable domain (outside the CDR3, taken from reference TRBV5-1 and TRBJ2-1): KAGVTQTPRYLIKTRGQQVTLSCSPISGHRSVSWYQQTPGQGLQFLFEYFSETQRNKGNFPGRFSGRQFSNSRSEMNVSTLELGDSALYLCASSLTAGGQHEQFFGPGTRLTVL.

This clone was seen a single time. The rearrangement links TRBV13 to TRBJ1-2; D uncertain. The CDR3 loop spans 15 amino acids. CDR1 is PRHDT, CDR2 FYEKMQ, per germline (reference sequence). Trimming cost V 2 bases and J 4 bases, with 14 bases left between them. The CDR3 coding sequence is TGTGCCAGCAGCTTATATGGGAGGAGGGTCTATGGCTACACCTTC. Encoded protein: CASSLYGRRVYGYTF. The full variable domain, rest sourced from reference TRBV13 and TRBJ1-2, is AAGVIQSPRHLIKEKRETATLKCYPIPRHDTVYWYQQGPGQDPQFLISFYEKMQSDKGSIPDRFSAQQFSDYHSELNMSSLELGDSALYFCASSLYGRRVYGYTFGSGTRLTVV.

The chain links TRBV5-6 to TRBJ2-7; 7 positions agree with TRBD1. Germline V lookup: CDR1 SGHDT, CDR2 YYEEEE. Trimming cost V 1 base and J 8 bases; bases outside gene matches: 9. The CDR3 spans 14 residues. CDR3 nucleotides: TGTGCCAGCAGCTTGCCCCGACAGGGTCGCAAGCAGTACTTC. Translation gives CASSLPRQGRKQYF.

The sample holds one count of this clone. The chain uses TRBV10-3 and TRBJ2-3; D is undetermined. The CDR3 contains 14 residues. CDR1 is ENHRY, CDR2 SYGVKD, per germline. V gave up 11 bases and J gave up 1 base, with 16 bases separating them. CDR3 protein: CAVSGSQGTDTQYF. CDR3 coding DNA: TGTGCCGTAAGTGGGTCCCAGGGCACAGATACGCAGTATTTT.

This chain uses TRBV19 with TRBJ2-4, with D maybe TRBD2 (6 bases). Germline CDR1 LNHDA, CDR2 SQIVND (reference sequence). Trimming pared 1 base from V and 8 bases from J, leaving 27 bases between. There are 19 residues in the CDR3. CDR3 coding DNA: TGTGCCAGTAGTATAGCGGGCAGGGCCCCTTCGCGGGATAGGTACATTCAGTACTTC. This codes for CASSIAGRAPSRDRYIQYF.

The V gene is TRBV28, the J gene TRBJ2-1, with no clear D. From germline, CDR1 is MDHEN and CDR2 SYDVKM. The V and J ends lost 6 bases and 5 bases respectively, with 11 bases between them. The CDR3 sequence is 13 residues long. CDR3 region: CASSFPTDNEQFF. The CDR3 nucleotides read TGTGCCAGCAGCTTCCCCACGGACAATGAGCAGTTCTTC.

J is TRBJ2-5 and V is TRBV18; a weak D match, TRBD2 (6 bases). The V and J ends lost 6 bases and 3 bases respectively, with 8 bases between them. Germline CDR1 and CDR2: KGHSH and LQKENI. The CDR3 has 12 residues. CDR3 coding DNA: TGTGCCAGCTCTCGACTAGAAGAGACCCAGTACTTC. Translation: CASSRLEETQYF.

The V and J genes are TRBV19 and TRBJ1-2; D remains ambiguous. The CDR3 runs to 12 residues. Trimming took 9 bases from V and 7 from J, leaving 15 bases between them. The V gene's germline CDR1 is LNHDA and CDR2 SQIVND (reference sequence). The DNA of the CDR3 is TGTGCCAGCGCTCAATCGGGTCTTGGCTACACCTTC. It codes for CASAQSGLGYTF.

The chain combines TRBV10-1 with TRBJ2-2, with TRBD2 matching 13 bases. Germline CDR1 reads WNHNN; CDR2 reads SYGVQD (reference sequence). This CDR3 region has 18 residues. The V gene end was trimmed by 4 bases and the J gene end by 4 bases; junction bases not matched to a gene: 9. CDR3 protein: CASSGQGGLAGVTGELFF. The CDR3 nucleotides read TGCGCCAGCAGTGGTCAGGGTGGACTAGCGGGAGTCACCGGGGAGCTGTTTTTT.

This chain connects TRBV5-1 to TRBJ2-7; D possibly corresponds to TRBD1 (5 bases). Trimming cost V 1 base and J 2 bases, with 10 bases left between them. The CDR3 is 14 residues long. From germline, CDR1 is SGHRS and CDR2 YFSETQ. This CDR3 reads CASSLQGRAYEQYF. The CDR3 DNA reads as TGCGCCAGCAGCTTGCAGGGTAGGGCCTACGAGCAGTACTTC.

V is TRBV5-1 and J is TRBJ2-2, with TRBD2 matching over 9 bases. The CDR3 runs to 16 residues. V shed 0 bases and J 5 bases; nucleotides not matched to a gene: 5. Germline CDR1 SGHRS, CDR2 YFSETQ. The CDR3 protein is CASSLVSGRPTGELFF. The CDR3 nucleotides are TGCGCCAGCAGCTTGGTGAGCGGGAGGCCTACCGGGGAGCTGTTTTTT.

The rearrangement joins TRBV11-3 to TRBJ1-1, with 7 bases matching TRBD1. V shed 0 bases, J shed 4 bases, and the junction held 5 bases outside the gene matches. Germline CDR1 is SGHNT and CDR2 is YENEEA. This CDR3 is 15 amino acids long. This CDR3 is CASSLEGGAGTEAFF. The CDR3 bases are TGTGCCAGCAGCTTAGAAGGGGGCGCGGGCACTGAAGCTTTCTTT.

This clone was seen a few times. The chain is built from TRBV5-1 and TRBJ1-4; D perhaps matches TRBD1 (5 bases). V was clipped by 5 bases and J by 12 bases, with 17 bases between them. This CDR3 contains 13 residues. CDR1 is SGHRS and CDR2 is YFSETQ in the germline V gene. This CDR3 reads CASRPPIGTELFF. CDR3 in DNA: TGCGCCAGCAGACCGCCTATAGGGACTGAACTGTTTTTT.